This T cell receptor (beta chain) derives from a study of tumor and adjacent non-tumor tissue in lung cancer. Background on the study: Each sample yielded some 4 million productive TCRbeta reads on average.

This CDR3 comprises 13 residues. Germline V gene lookup returns CDR1 SGHRS and CDR2 YFSETQ. The ends were cut back, 3 bases at V and 4 bases at J, with 10 bases in the middle. This sample's RNA came from whole unsorted tissue. More than 3 cm separated this lung sample from the edge of the tumor. This clonotype has a handful of counts. Antigen specificity is unknown. Overall study findings and caveats: Significantly higher TCR diversity was found in tumor than normal lung. Normal lung showed higher cumulative top 100 clone frequency than tumor. Tumor TCR diversity, when higher, was linked to shorter survival.

TCRbeta libraries were built with three rounds of nested PCR, modified from ARM-PCR. One entry per CDR3 protein, called by TCRdb with MiXCR from the multiplex PCR reads. The data contain tens of thousands of distinct CDR3 sequences, roughly two thirds of them singletons. This chain uses TRBV5-1 with TRBJ2-5; D could derive from TRBD1 or TRBD2 (5 bases each). The receptor was derived from a woman aged 40 to 50 with non-small cell lung cancer. The specimen sequenced was distant non-tumor lung tissue. In DNA, the CDR3 is TGCGCCAGCAGCTCTCCAGGGAGAGAGACCCAGTACTTC. This encodes CASSSPGRETQYF.